The 25 T cell receptor beta chains in this list originate from one sample, sequenced in a study of cytomegalovirus exposure and HLA in healthy donors. In the PCR, 60 Vbeta and 13 Jbeta primers were used. Libraries were prepared by immunoSEQ multiplex PCR; TCRdb keeps only in-frame clonotypes and omits some of them. The repertoire holds about 160,000 clones, with approximately 80% as singletons. The sample taken for sequencing was PBMCs. The receptor set was obtained from a man aged 25-40 years in good health and CMV-seronegative.

This clone has a handful of counts. The rearrangement uses TRBV6-1 and TRBJ2-5, with TRBD2 matching 10 bases. With the DNA end fitting TRBJ2-7 better, the J assignment may be wrong. Germline CDR1 is MNHNS and CDR2 is SASEGT. The CDR3 is made up of 15 amino acids. The CDR3 DNA sequence: TGTGCCAGCAGTGAAGGGACTAGCGGCTCCTACGAGCAGTACTTC. Residues: CASSEGTSGSYEQYF.

About this clone itself: The sample holds other DNA sequences that translate to the same CDR3. The rearrangement links TRBV6-1 to TRBJ1-3; D remains unclear. CDR1 and CDR2 (germline): MNHNS, SASEGT. This CDR3 spans 14 amino acids. With 1 base removed from V and 0 bases from J, the gap between germline ends came to 4 bases. CDR3 coding DNA: TGTGCCAGCAGTGAAGGCAGCTCTGGAAACACCATATATTTT. This encodes CASSEGSSGNTIYF.

In this sample, this clone turned up a few times. This sequence joins TRBV4-1 and TRBJ2-6, with D possibly being TRBD2 (6 bases). This CDR3 comprises 17 residues. Trimming stripped 1 base from V and 1 base from J, with 11 bases between. Germline V gene lookup returns CDR1 MGHRA and CDR2 YSYEKL. The CDR3 bases are TGCGCCAGCAGCCAAGGTGGAGGGTATTCTGGGGCCAACGTCCTGACTTTC. Its translation: CASSQGGGYSGANVLTF.

This clone was observed a handful of times. The CDR3 loop is CASSEWGGSSQPQHF. The CDR3 DNA reads TGTGCCAGCAGTGAATGGGGGGGATCAAGCCAGCCCCAGCATTTT. The chain combines TRBV6-1 with TRBJ1-5, with D maybe TRBD1 (5 bases). With 2 bases removed from V and 7 bases from J, the gap between germline ends came to 15 bases. The length of the CDR3 is 15 residues. Per the germline V gene, CDR1 is MNHNS and CDR2 is SASEGT.

The chain links TRBV18 to TRBJ1-2, with 7 bases that match TRBD1. The V segment lost 2 bases and the J segment 0 bases; nucleotides outside the gene matches: 6. The V gene's germline CDR1 is KGHSH and CDR2 LQKENI. The CDR3 is 16 residues long. The CDR3 nucleotides are TGTGCCAGCTCACCATCCATCACAGGGGCTAACTATGGCTACACCTTC. Translating it yields CASSPSITGANYGYTF.

This clone was recorded once. The chain carries TRBV10-3 and TRBJ2-4; D might be TRBD1 (6 bases). Looked up from germline, CDR1 is ENHRY and CDR2 is SYGVKD. CDR3 length: 13 residues. V was clipped by 5 bases and J by 8 bases, with 13 bases between them. CDR3 DNA sequence: TGTGCCATCAGTTCAGGGGTATTCGACATTCAGTACTTC. Translated: CAISSGVFDIQYF.

The chain couples TRBV7-2 to TRBJ2-3; the D gene is possibly TRBD2 (5 bases). V lost 4 bases, J lost 5 bases, and 16 bases lay in between. The CDR3 totals 15 residues. Germline V gene sequence: CDR1 SGHTA, CDR2 FQGNSA. The DNA for the CDR3 is TGTGCCAGCAGCTCTGAGGTGCTAGCTATAGATACGCAGTATTTT. Protein: CASSSEVLAIDTQYF.

The V gene is TRBV6-6, the J gene TRBJ1-5; 10 bases map to TRBD1. The CDR3 consists of 15 residues. J lost 0 bases, V lost 5 bases, and 1 base had no gene match. Germline V lookup: CDR1 MNHNY, CDR2 SVGAGI (reference sequence). CDR3 in DNA: TGTGCCAGCAGTCGACAGGGGGCTAGCAATCAGCCCCAGCATTTT. Residues: CASSRQGASNQPQHF.

V is TRBV30 and J is TRBJ1-2; 9 nucleotides line up with TRBD1. This CDR3 contains 15 residues. Germline V gene data show CDR1 as GTSNPN and CDR2 as SVGIG (reference sequence). V was pared by 5 bases and J by 6 bases, with 13 bases of the junction left unmatched. The chain's CDR3 is CAWAAGNRGRDGYTF. In DNA form, the CDR3 reads TGTGCCTGGGCTGCGGGAAACAGGGGGCGGGATGGCTACACCTTC.

The chain carries TRBV19 and TRBJ2-1; weak D call: TRBD1 (6 bases). Trimming took off 5 bases at V and 3 bases at J, with 11 bases between the two ends. This CDR3 region has 14 residues. Germline V gene data show CDR1 as LNHDA and CDR2 as SQIVND (reference sequence). The CDR3 spells CASSGGPNYNEQFF. Written as DNA, the CDR3 is TGTGCCAGTAGTGGGGGCCCGAACTACAATGAGCAGTTCTTC.

This rearrangement joins TRBV6-5 to TRBJ2-7; a possible D gene is TRBD2 (6 bases). CDR3 length: 14 amino acids. Trimming left V 2 bases short and J 4 bases short, with 12 bases between. Germline V lookup: CDR1 MNHEY, CDR2 SVGAGI. CDR3 sequence: CASSYTAGRYEQYF. CDR3 DNA sequence: TGTGCCAGCAGTTACACGGCGGGAAGATACGAGCAGTACTTC.

In DNA, the CDR3 is TGTGCCAGCAGTTACCGGGGACAGGGGGCTTTGGCCCTCCACTTT. Amino acid sequence: CASSYRGQGALALHF. J is TRBJ1-6 and V is TRBV6-5; 12 positions match TRBD1. The junction had 7 bases not matched to a gene; V was cut back by 2 bases and J by 14 bases. This CDR3 contains 15 residues. Germline V CDR1 and CDR2: MNHEY, SVGAGI.

The chain employs TRBV19 and TRBJ2-7; D is ambiguous. Trimming removed 9 bases from V and 3 bases from J, with 15 bases in between. Germline V lookup: CDR1 LNHDA, CDR2 SQIVND (reference sequence). The CDR3 runs to 13 residues. The CDR3 sequence is CASRHRLYYEQYF. In nucleotides, the CDR3 is TGTGCCAGCAGGCACCGCTTGTACTACGAGCAGTACTTC. The full variable domain, its missing parts supplied by reference TRBV19 and TRBJ2-7, is DGGITQSPKYLFRKEGQNVTLSCEQNLNHDAMYWYRQDPGQGLRLIYYSQIVNDFQKGDIAEGYSVSREKKESFPLTVTSAQKNPTAFYLCASRHRLYYEQYFGPGTRLTVT.

The chain has TRBV11-2 and TRBJ2-5, with TRBD1 matching 12 bases. The V gene end was trimmed by 8 bases and the J gene end by 4 bases; junction bases not matched to a gene: 14. The CDR3 covers 17 residues. CDR1 SGHAT and CDR2 FQNNGV come from the germline V gene. The CDR3 spells CASSIRGTGGSGETQYF. DNA for the CDR3: TGTGCCAGCTCAATTAGAGGGACAGGGGGCTCGGGAGAGACCCAGTACTTC.

This rearrangement joins TRBV27 to TRBJ2-7; TRBD2 aligns across 7 bases. Germline CDR1 reads MNHEY; CDR2 reads SMNVEV (reference sequence). With V trimmed by 7 bases and J by 3 bases, 9 bases remained unmatched. The CDR3 consists of 14 residues. CDR3 sequence reads: CASTLSGDHYEQYF. As DNA, the CDR3 is TGTGCCAGCACCCTGAGCGGGGACCACTACGAGCAGTACTTC.

With regard to this clone: One end of the junction does not line up with germline, which may come from a read error. The chain is built from TRBV7-2 and TRBJ1-6; 7 bases line up with TRBD1. CDR1 is SGHTA, CDR2 FQGNSA, per germline. This CDR3 contains 15 residues. The chain's CDR3 is CASSIATGNNSPLHF. CDR3 in DNA: TGTGCCAGCAGCATAGCGACAGGGAATAATTCACCCCTCCACTTT. The complete variable domain, with remaining parts taken from reference TRBV7-2 and TRBJ1-6, reads GAGVSQSPSNKVTEKGKDVELRCDPISGHTALYWYRQSLGQGLEFLIYFQGNSAPDKSGLPSDRFSAERTGGSVSTLTIQRTQQEDSAVYLCASSIATGNNSPLHFGNGTRLTVT.

The V and J genes are TRBV13 and TRBJ2-7; 9 bases are shared with TRBD1. This CDR3 is 15 amino acids long. V lost 3 bases, J lost 2 bases, and 5 bases stayed unmatched. From germline, CDR1 is PRHDT and CDR2 FYEKMQ (reference sequence). The CDR3 loop is CASSFRGQGTYEQYF. CDR3 nucleotides: TGTGCCAGCAGCTTTCGGGGACAGGGCACCTACGAGCAGTACTTC.

This sequence joins TRBV19 and TRBJ1-2, with D perhaps matching TRBD1 (6 bases). The CDR3 is made up of 14 amino acids. Trimming shortened V by 7 bases and J by 4 bases, and 16 bases separated the two germline ends. Germline V lookup: CDR1 LNHDA, CDR2 SQIVND (reference sequence). The CDR3 reads CASTKIQGSYGYTF. In DNA, the CDR3 is TGTGCCAGTACCAAAATACAGGGATCCTATGGCTACACCTTC.

The V and J genes are TRBV10-1 and TRBJ2-1, with D perhaps matching TRBD1 (5 bases). The germline V gene encodes CDR1 WNHNN and CDR2 SYGVQD (reference sequence). The ends were cut back, 7 bases at V and 4 bases at J, with 17 bases in the middle. CDR3 size: 15 residues. The CDR3 DNA follows: TGCGCCAGCAAGCTACCCAGGGCTTTTTACAATGAGCAGTTCTTC. Translating gives CASKLPRAFYNEQFF.

This clone was seen only a few times. V gene TRBV11-3 combines with J gene TRBJ2-7; TRBD1 might be the D (6 bases). The V gene's germline CDR1 is SGHNT and CDR2 YENEEA. CDR3 length equals 15 residues. The V gene lost 1 base and the J gene lost 3 bases, with 13 bases spanning the gap. The CDR3 nucleotides are TGTGCCAGCAGCTTAGGGGGGCTTGACAGCTACGAGCAGTACTTC. Its translation: CASSLGGLDSYEQYF. Looking up the rest from reference TRBV11-3 and TRBJ2-7 gives the full variable domain: EAGVVQSPRYKIIEKKQPVAFWCNPISGHNTLYWYLQNLGQGPELLIRYENEEAVDDSQLPKDRFSAERLKGVDSTLKIQPAELGDSAVYLCASSLGGLDSYEQYFGPGTRLTVT.

The chain is built from TRBV9 and TRBJ2-3; TRBD2 is a possible D gene (6 bases). The V and J ends lost 0 bases and 5 bases respectively, with 13 bases between them. The CDR3 has 15 amino acids. CDR1 is SGDLS and CDR2 is YYNGEE in the germline V gene. The CDR3 region is CASSVDSGAGDTQYF. CDR3 nucleotide sequence: TGTGCCAGCAGCGTAGACAGCGGAGCGGGAGATACGCAGTATTTT.

This sequence joins TRBV11-1 and TRBJ2-7, with D perhaps matching TRBD1 (6 bases). Germline V gene sequence: CDR1 SGHAT, CDR2 FQDESV (reference sequence). This CDR3 contains 15 residues. V lost 5 bases and J 0 bases, leaving 14 bases between the germline ends. CDR3 protein: CASSLDRLPSYEQYF. CDR3 sequence (DNA): TGTGCCAGCAGCCTGGACAGACTGCCCTCCTACGAGCAGTACTTC.

The chain's CDR3 is CSVATGVSTEAFF. CDR3 DNA sequence: TGCAGCGTGGCAACAGGGGTTAGCACTGAAGCTTTCTTT. The chain links TRBV29-1 to TRBJ1-1, with 7 positions matching TRBD1. Germline V gene lookup returns CDR1 SQVTM and CDR2 ANQGSEA. The CDR3 sequence is 13 residues long. The ends lost 6 bases at V and 4 bases at J; junction bases unmatched: 8.

With regard to this clone: The junction differs from germline at one of its ends, possibly a read error. V is TRBV7-7 and J is TRBJ2-1; tentatively, D is TRBD1 (6 bases). CDR1 SSHAT and CDR2 FNYEAQ come from the germline V gene (reference sequence). The CDR3 spans 15 residues. The CDR3 sequence: CASSLSGTPTNEQFF. CDR3 coding DNA: TGTGCTAGCAGCTTGAGTGGGACACCTACGAATGAGCAGTTCTTC.

This clone was observed a few times. This sequence joins TRBV4-3 and TRBJ1-1; 10 bases map to TRBD1. Per germline, CDR1 LGHNA and CDR2 YSLEER. V was pared by 3 bases and J by 3 bases, with 1 base of the junction left unmatched. CDR3 length: 14 residues. CDR3 nucleotides: TGCGCCAGCAGCCAGGACAGGGGGTACACTGAAGCTTTCTTT. This gives the protein CASSQDRGYTEAFF.